Only a few counts were recorded for the clone carrying this TCR beta chain. No antigen is known for it. This CDR3 has 14 residues. The trim removed 7 bases at V and 2 bases at J, leaving 5 bases unmatched. CDR1 is SNHLY, CDR2 FYNNEI, per germline. This sample is part of a study of blood T cells in healthy people across ages. Study-level background: For every two T cells, template switching captured about one barcoded beta molecule. Study-wide points: Using unsorted PBMCs precluded a conclusive naive versus antigen-experienced comparison. It was not known whether donors were CMV positive (a possible confounder of expanded clonotype changes). While age rose, TCR beta diversity per million T cells dropped in a roughly linear way.

For the second PCR, which ran for 7 to 11 cycles, a sample-barcoded 5' primer and a J-beta primer mix were used. In TCRdb, the 5' RACE reads were re-called with MiXCR into one record per CDR3 protein. The table shows about 590,000 distinct CDR3 sequences, with roughly 30% occurring only once. Sequencing was performed on blood. V gene TRBV2 combines with J gene TRBJ1-5; 7 positions match TRBD1. The clonotype originates from an elderly woman in good health. The CDR3 sequence is CASIHRGGNQPQHF. The DNA of the CDR3 is TGTGCCAGCATCCACAGGGGTGGCAATCAGCCCCAGCATTTT.